This T cell receptor beta chain is from a study of blood T cell repertoires in COVID-19. Study-wide background: Acute and convalescent COVID-19 specimens originated in the United States, Italy and Spain. The analysed material was cDNA or gDNA that came from T cells, B-cell-depleted T cells, or PBMCs.

The CDR3 extends over 14 amino acids. Germline CDR1 is LNHDA and CDR2 is SQIVND (reference sequence). Trimming removed 3 bases from V and 8 bases from J, with 16 bases in between. Authors' data handling: Reference gene primer amplification yielded estimated nucleated cell counts. The data were produced by immunoSEQ multiplex PCR, yet TCRdb's version contains in-frame clones alone and is incomplete. The V and J calls and clone size are taken from that table; D and trimming were inferred from the DNA. This table has approximately 15,000 clones, 80% to 90% appearing once. The sample comprised peripheral blood. The TCR comes from a man aged 50 to 60 with active COVID-19. The chain uses TRBV19 and TRBJ1-2, with D possibly being TRBD1 (5 bases). Here the CDR3 DNA reads TGTGCCAGTAGTATTGGGTGGGGACTGGAGGGCTACACCTTC. This gives the protein CASSIGWGLEGYTF.